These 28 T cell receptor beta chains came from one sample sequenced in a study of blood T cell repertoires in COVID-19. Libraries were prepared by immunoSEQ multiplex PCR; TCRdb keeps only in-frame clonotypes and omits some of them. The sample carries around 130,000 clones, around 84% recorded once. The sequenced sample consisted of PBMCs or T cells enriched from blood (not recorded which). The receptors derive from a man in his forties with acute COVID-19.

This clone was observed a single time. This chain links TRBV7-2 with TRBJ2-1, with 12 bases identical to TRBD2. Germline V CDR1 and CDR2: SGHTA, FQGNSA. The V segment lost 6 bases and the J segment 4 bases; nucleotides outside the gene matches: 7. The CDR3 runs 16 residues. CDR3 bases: TGTGCCAGCAGACTCGAAACTAGCGGGGGGTACAATGAGCAGTTCTTC. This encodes CASRLETSGGYNEQFF.

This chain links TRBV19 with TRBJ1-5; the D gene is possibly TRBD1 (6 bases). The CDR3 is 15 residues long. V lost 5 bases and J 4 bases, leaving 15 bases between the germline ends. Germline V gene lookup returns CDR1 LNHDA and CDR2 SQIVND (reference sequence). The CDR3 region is CASSLNGQLNQPQHF. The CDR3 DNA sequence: TGTGCCAGTAGTCTAAACGGACAGCTAAATCAGCCCCAGCATTTT.

The CDR3, as DNA: TGTGCCAGCAGCTTTGGACAGGGGAGCACTGAAGCTTTCTTT. Residues: CASSFGQGSTEAFF. V usage is TRBV7-9 and J usage is TRBJ1-1; 9 bases agree with TRBD1. The CDR3 loop spans 14 amino acids. J was trimmed by 4 bases and V by 3 bases; bases with no gene match: 3. Germline V lookup: CDR1 SEHNR, CDR2 FQNEAQ (reference sequence). The full variable domain, in which reference TRBV7-9 and TRBJ1-1 provide the parts outside the CDR3, is DTGVSQNPRHKITKRGQNVTFRCDPISEHNRLYWYRQTLGQGPEFLTYFQNEAQLEKSRLLSDRFSAERPKGSFSTLEIQRTEQGDSAMYLCASSFGQGSTEAFFGQGTRLTVV.

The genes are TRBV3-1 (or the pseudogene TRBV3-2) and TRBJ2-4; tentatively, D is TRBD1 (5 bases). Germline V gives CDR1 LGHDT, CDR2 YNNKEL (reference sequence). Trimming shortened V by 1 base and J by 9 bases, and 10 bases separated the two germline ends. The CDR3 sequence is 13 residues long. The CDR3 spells CASSQGKGAIQYF. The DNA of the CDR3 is TGTGCCAGCAGCCAAGGGAAAGGGGCCATTCAGTACTTC.

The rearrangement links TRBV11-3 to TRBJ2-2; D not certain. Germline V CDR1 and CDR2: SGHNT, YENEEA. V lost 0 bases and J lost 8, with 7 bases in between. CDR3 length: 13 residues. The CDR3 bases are TGTGCCAGCAGCTTAGAGACGCGGGGGGAGCTGTTTTTT. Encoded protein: CASSLETRGELFF.

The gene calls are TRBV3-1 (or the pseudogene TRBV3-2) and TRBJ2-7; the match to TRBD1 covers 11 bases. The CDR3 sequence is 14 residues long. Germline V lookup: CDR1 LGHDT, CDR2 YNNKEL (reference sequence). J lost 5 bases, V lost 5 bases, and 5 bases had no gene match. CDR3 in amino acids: CASSGTGGRHEQYF. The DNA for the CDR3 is TGTGCCAGCAGCGGGACAGGGGGTCGACACGAGCAGTACTTC.

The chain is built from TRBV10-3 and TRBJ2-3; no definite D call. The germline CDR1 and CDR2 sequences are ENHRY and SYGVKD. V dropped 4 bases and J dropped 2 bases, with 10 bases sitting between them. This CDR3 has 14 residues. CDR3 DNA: TGTGCCATCAGTGTCGGCAGGTACACAGATACGCAGTATTTT. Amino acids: CAISVGRYTDTQYF.

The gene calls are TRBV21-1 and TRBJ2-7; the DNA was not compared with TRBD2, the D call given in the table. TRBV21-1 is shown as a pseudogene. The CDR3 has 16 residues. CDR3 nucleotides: TGTGCCAGCAGCAAGCTCAGCGGGAGGGATCGCGACGAGCAGTACTTC. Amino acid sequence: CASSKLSGRDRDEQYF.

This CDR3 is CASSFVGQGPPDTQYF. The CDR3, as DNA: TGTGCCAGCAGTTTTGTGGGACAGGGGCCCCCAGATACGCAGTATTTT. The J gene is TRBJ2-3, the V gene TRBV28; 10 bases map to TRBD1. The CDR3 runs to 16 residues. The germline CDR1 and CDR2 sequences are MDHEN and SYDVKM. V lost 3 bases to trimming and J lost 4 bases; unmatched junction nucleotides: 7.

The CDR3 sequence is CASVGGSGSENEQFF. The CDR3 DNA follows: TGTGCCAGCGTTGGGGGAAGCGGGTCTGAGAATGAGCAGTTCTTC. The V call is TRBV28, the J call TRBJ2-1, with a weak D call TRBD2 (6 bases). CDR3 length: 15 amino acids. Trimming shortened V by 8 bases and J by 7 bases, and 21 bases separated the two germline ends. Germline lookup yields CDR1 MDHEN and CDR2 SYDVKM.

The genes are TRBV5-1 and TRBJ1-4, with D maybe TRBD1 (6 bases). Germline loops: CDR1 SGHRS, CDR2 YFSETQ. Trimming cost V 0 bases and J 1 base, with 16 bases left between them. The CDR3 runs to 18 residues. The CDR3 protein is CASSLVGASWLTNEKLFF. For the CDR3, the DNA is TGCGCCAGCAGCTTGGTGGGGGCAAGCTGGTTAACTAATGAAAAACTGTTTTTT.

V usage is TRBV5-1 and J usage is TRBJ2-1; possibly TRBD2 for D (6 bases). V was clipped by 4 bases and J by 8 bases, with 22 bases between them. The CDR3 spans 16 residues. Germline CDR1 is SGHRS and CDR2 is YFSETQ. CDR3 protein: CASSPPVGEARYEQFF. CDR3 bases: TGCGCCAGCAGCCCCCCAGTCGGGGAGGCCAGGTATGAGCAGTTCTTC.

CDR3 in amino acids: CASSPEEGPHYGYTF. The CDR3 DNA sequence: TGTGCCAGCTCACCAGAGGAGGGCCCCCACTATGGCTACACCTTC. The chain recombines TRBV18 with TRBJ1-2; no firm D call. V dropped 2 bases and J dropped 3 bases, with 13 bases sitting between them. Germline CDR1 is KGHSH and CDR2 is LQKENI. There are 15 residues in the CDR3.

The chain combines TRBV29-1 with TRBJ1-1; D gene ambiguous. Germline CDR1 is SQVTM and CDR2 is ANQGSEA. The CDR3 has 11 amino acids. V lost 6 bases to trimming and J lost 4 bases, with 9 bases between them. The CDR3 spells CSVETVTEAFF. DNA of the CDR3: TGCAGCGTGGAGACCGTCACTGAAGCTTTCTTT.

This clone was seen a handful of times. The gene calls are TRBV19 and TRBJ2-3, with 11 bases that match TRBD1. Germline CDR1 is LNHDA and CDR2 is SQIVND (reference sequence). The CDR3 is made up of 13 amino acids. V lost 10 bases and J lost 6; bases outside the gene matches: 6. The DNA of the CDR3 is TGTGCCACTGGACAGGGGGCAGCGGATACGCAGTATTTT. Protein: CATGQGAADTQYF.

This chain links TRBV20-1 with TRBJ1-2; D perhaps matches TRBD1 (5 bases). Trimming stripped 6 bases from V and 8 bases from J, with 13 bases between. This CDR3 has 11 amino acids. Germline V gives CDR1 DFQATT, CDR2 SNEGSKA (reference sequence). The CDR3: CSAEGVEGYTF. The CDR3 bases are TGCAGTGCCGAAGGGGTGGAGGGCTACACCTTC.

The DNA for the CDR3 is TGTGCCAGCAGTACTAGCGGGAGAATCGATGAGCAGTTCTTC. Amino acids: CASSTSGRIDEQFF. V is TRBV13 and J is TRBJ2-1, with 11 bases aligning to TRBD2. Germline CDR1 PRHDT, CDR2 FYEKMQ (reference sequence). The CDR3 is 14 amino acids. The trim removed 6 bases at V and 8 bases at J, leaving 6 bases unmatched.

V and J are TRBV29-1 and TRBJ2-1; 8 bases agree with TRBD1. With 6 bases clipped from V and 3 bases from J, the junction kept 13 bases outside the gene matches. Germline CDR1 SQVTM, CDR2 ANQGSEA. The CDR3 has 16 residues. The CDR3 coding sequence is TGCAGCGTAAATCTCGGGTCAGGGGGCAGCTACAATGAGCAGTTCTTC. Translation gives CSVNLGSGGSYNEQFF.

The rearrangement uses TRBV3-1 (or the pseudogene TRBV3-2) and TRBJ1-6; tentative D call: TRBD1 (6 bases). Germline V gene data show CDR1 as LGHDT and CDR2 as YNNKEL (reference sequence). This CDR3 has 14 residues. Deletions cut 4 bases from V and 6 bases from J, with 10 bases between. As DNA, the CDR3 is TGTGCCAGCAGCCCCACAGGGATTAATTCACCCCTCCACTTT. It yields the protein CASSPTGINSPLHF.

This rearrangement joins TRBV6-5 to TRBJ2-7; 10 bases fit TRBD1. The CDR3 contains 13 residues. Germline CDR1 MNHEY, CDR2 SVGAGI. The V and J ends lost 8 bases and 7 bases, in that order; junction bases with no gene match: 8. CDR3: CASGRDRGLEQYF. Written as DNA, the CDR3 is TGTGCCAGCGGCCGGGACAGGGGTCTAGAGCAGTACTTC.

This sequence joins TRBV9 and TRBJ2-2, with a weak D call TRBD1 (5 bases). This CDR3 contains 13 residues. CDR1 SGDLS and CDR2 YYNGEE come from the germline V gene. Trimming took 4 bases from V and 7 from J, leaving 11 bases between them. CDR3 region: CASSLRAGGELFF. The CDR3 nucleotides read TGTGCCAGCAGCCTCAGGGCAGGCGGGGAGCTGTTTTTT.

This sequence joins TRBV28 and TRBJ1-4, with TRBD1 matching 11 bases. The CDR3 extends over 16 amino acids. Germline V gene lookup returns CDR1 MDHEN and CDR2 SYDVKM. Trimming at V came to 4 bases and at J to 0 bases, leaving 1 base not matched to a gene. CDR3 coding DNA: TGTGCCAGCAGTTGGGACAGGGGGGCAACTAATGAAAAACTGTTTTTT. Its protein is CASSWDRGATNEKLFF.

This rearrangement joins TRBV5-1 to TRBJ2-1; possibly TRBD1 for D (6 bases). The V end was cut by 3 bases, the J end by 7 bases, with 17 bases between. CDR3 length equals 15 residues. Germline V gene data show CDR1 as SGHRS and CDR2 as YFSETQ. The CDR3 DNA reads TGCGCCAGCAGCTCAGGGGTTCTGGTGGGAAATGAGCAGTTCTTC. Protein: CASSSGVLVGNEQFF.

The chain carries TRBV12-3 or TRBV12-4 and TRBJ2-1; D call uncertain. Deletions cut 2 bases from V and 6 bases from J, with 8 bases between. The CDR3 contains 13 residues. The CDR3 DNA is TGTGCCAGCAGTTTATACCCAGTCAATGAGCAGTTCTTC. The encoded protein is CASSLYPVNEQFF.

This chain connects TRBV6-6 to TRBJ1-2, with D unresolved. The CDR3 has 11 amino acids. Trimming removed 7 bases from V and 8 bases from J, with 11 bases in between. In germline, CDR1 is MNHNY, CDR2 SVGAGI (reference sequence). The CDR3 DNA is TGTGCCAGCAAGAGGTTAGGCGGCTACACCTTC. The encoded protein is CASKRLGGYTF.

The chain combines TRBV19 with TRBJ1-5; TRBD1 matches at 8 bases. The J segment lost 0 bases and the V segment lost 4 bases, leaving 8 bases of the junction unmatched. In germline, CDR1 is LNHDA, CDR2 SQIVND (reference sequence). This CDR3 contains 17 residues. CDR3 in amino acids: CASSTWTGSYSNQPQHF. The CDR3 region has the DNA TGTGCCAGTAGTACTTGGACAGGGTCTTATAGCAATCAGCCCCAGCATTTT. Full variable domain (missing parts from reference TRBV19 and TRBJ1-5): DGGITQSPKYLFRKEGQNVTLSCEQNLNHDAMYWYRQDPGQGLRLIYYSQIVNDFQKGDIAEGYSVSREKKESFPLTVTSAQKNPTAFYLCASSTWTGSYSNQPQHFGDGTRLSIL.

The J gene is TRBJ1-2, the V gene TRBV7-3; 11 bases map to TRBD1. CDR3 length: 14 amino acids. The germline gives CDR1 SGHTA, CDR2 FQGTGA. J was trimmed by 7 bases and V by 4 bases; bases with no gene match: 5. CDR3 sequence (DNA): TGTGCCAGCAGCTCCACCGGGACAGGGGGTGGCTACACCTTC. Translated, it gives CASSSTGTGGGYTF.

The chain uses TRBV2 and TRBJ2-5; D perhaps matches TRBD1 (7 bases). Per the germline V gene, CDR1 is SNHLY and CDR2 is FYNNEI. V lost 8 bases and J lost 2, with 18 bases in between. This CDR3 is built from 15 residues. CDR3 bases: TGTGCCAGCGGACGACAGGGTGCGGGGCAAGAGACCCAGTACTTC. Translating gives CASGRQGAGQETQYF.